Below are 21 T cell receptor beta chains sequenced from a single sample in a study of response to subunit inactivated influenza vaccine. Using its own MiXCR run on the RT-PCR reads, TCRdb lists one record per CDR3 protein. The sample carries about 520,000 distinct CDR3 sequences, approximately 6.9% recorded once. This sample comprised PBMCs from blood, obtained less than 30 months after vaccination. The receptors derive from a man aged 50 to 69 who received an inactivated influenza vaccine.

The chain uses TRBV28 and TRBJ2-7, with D perhaps matching TRBD1 or TRBD2 (5 bases each). Trimming took off 6 bases at V and 3 bases at J, with 12 bases between the two ends. The germline V gene encodes CDR1 MDHEN and CDR2 SYDVKM. The CDR3 is 13 amino acids. The CDR3: CASRIEGRYEQYF. CDR3 DNA sequence: TGTGCCAGCAGAATCGAGGGACGCTACGAGCAGTACTTC.

This clonotype was detected ten times or more. The rearrangement uses TRBV7-2 and TRBJ2-7, with 10 bases matching TRBD1. In germline, CDR1 is SGHTA, CDR2 FQGNSA. The CDR3 spans 15 residues. J lost 2 bases, V lost 5 bases, and 6 bases had no gene match. The CDR3 nucleotides read TGTGCCAGCAGCCAGACAGGGGGCGATACCTACGAGCAGTACTTC. This encodes CASSQTGGDTYEQYF.

This clonotype was recorded many times. The chain links TRBV3-1 to TRBJ2-7, with a weak D call TRBD1 (5 bases). The CDR3 has 15 amino acids. The germline V gene has CDR1 LGHDT and CDR2 YNNKEL (reference sequence). Trimming removed 6 bases at V and 5 bases at J, with 20 bases between. The CDR3 DNA follows: TGTGCCAGCAGAGGCGGAACAGGACCCTTCAACGAGCAGTACTTC. It yields the protein CASRGGTGPFNEQYF.

The sample holds many counts of this clonotype. The chain uses TRBV10-2 and TRBJ1-2; D is undetermined. CDR1 and CDR2 (germline): WSHSY, SAAADI. The ends were cut back, 3 bases at V and 3 bases at J, with 14 bases in the middle. CDR3 size: 15 residues. The CDR3 DNA sequence: TGCGCCAGCAGTGATGTGTTAGGCGGCCACTATGGCTACACCTTC. It codes for CASSDVLGGHYGYTF.

This clonotype was seen ten or more times. CDR3 nucleotide sequence: TGTGCCAGCAACCAGGTTTCCTACTCCTACAATGAGCAGTTCTTC. It is translated as CASNQVSYSYNEQFF. The rearrangement uses TRBV11-2 and TRBJ2-1, with D uncertain. Germline V gene lookup returns CDR1 SGHAT and CDR2 FQNNGV. V was clipped by 7 bases and J by 0 bases, with 13 bases between them. The CDR3 runs 15 residues.

This clonotype was seen repeatedly, ten times or more. The chain has TRBV5-1 and TRBJ2-5; TRBD2 matches 10 bases. Losses at the gene ends were 0 bases for V and 2 bases for J; bases not matched to a gene: 4. CDR1 SGHRS and CDR2 YFSETQ come from the germline V gene. This CDR3 is 16 amino acids long. The CDR3 sequence: CASSLALLAGQETQYF. The CDR3 DNA follows: TGCGCCAGCAGCTTGGCCCTACTAGCGGGGCAAGAGACCCAGTACTTC.

This sequence joins TRBV29-1 and TRBJ1-3, with 11 bases that match TRBD1. This CDR3 has 14 residues. V lost 6 bases and J lost 2; bases outside the gene matches: 3. Germline V lookup: CDR1 SQVTM, CDR2 ANQGSEA. The CDR3 DNA is TGCAGCGTGGTGGACAGGGGGCCTGGAAACACCATATATTTT. Its translation is CSVVDRGPGNTIYF.

The V call is TRBV6-2 or TRBV6-3, the J call TRBJ2-1; 14 nucleotides match TRBD2. The V gene end was trimmed by 4 bases and the J gene end by 0 bases; junction bases not matched to a gene: 20. The CDR3 has 23 amino acids. Germline V gene lookup returns CDR1 MNHEY and CDR2 SVGEGT. The DNA for the CDR3 is TGTGCCAGCAGTTCCCCAGCGCGACTAGCGGGAGGGTTAGCTTCTAGCTCCTACAATGAGCAGTTCTTC. It yields the protein CASSSPARLAGGLASSSYNEQFF.

The chain recombines TRBV6-1 with TRBJ2-2, with D unresolved. Per germline, CDR1 MNHNS and CDR2 SASEGT. Trimming cost V 1 base and J 6 bases, with 6 bases left between them. CDR3 length: 13 amino acids. The CDR3 DNA is TGTGCCAGCAGTGAAGGGTTGCCCGGGGAGCTGTTTTTT. It specifies CASSEGLPGELFF.

The chain carries TRBV5-1 and TRBJ2-2; D might be TRBD1 (5 bases). Germline lookup yields CDR1 SGHRS and CDR2 YFSETQ. V was trimmed by 4 bases and J by 5 bases, leaving 18 bases between them. The CDR3 contains 16 residues. CDR3 sequence (DNA): TGCGCCAGCAGCCTCCCGGTCCATCAGGGAACCGGGGAGCTGTTTTTT. It specifies CASSLPVHQGTGELFF.

The V and J genes are TRBV14 and TRBJ2-3; 8 positions agree with TRBD2. V gave up 4 bases and J gave up 1 base; unmatched junction bases: 10. This CDR3 is 17 amino acids long. Germline-derived CDR1 and CDR2 are SGHDN and FVKESK. CDR3 nucleotides: TGTGCCAGCAGCCTCCTCACGGGTAGCGGGGGCACAGATACGCAGTATTTT. Its translation is CASSLLTGSGGTDTQYF.

This clonotype showed up just a few times. The chain has TRBV5-1 and TRBJ1-1; weak D call: TRBD1 (5 bases). The CDR3 contains 13 residues. Deletions cut 2 bases from V and 5 bases from J, with 10 bases between. Germline loops: CDR1 SGHRS, CDR2 YFSETQ. For the CDR3, the DNA is TGCGCCAGCAGCTTTACAGGCATTACTGAAGCTTTCTTT. It specifies CASSFTGITEAFF.

A few counts support this clonotype. V usage is TRBV28 and J usage is TRBJ2-7; TRBD2 is a possible D gene (5 bases). The germline CDR1 and CDR2 sequences are MDHEN and SYDVKM. V gave up 6 bases and J gave up 5 bases, with 14 bases separating them. The CDR3 loop spans 13 amino acids. DNA of the CDR3: TGTGCCAGCAGGGGAGATGTGTTCCACGAGCAGTACTTC. It translates to CASRGDVFHEQYF. The full variable domain, completed using reference TRBV28 and TRBJ2-7, is DVKVTQSSRYLVKRTGEKVFLECVQDMDHENMFWYRQDPGLGLRLIYFSYDVKMKEKGDIPEGYSVSREKKERFSLILESASTNQTSMYLCASRGDVFHEQYFGPGTRLTVT.

This clonotype was seen a handful of times. The chain combines TRBV2 with TRBJ2-2; 9 nucleotides agree with TRBD1. Germline-derived CDR1 and CDR2 are SNHLY and FYNNEI. Trimming cost V 4 bases and J 5 bases; bases outside gene matches: 8. This CDR3 is 16 amino acids long. The CDR3 DNA sequence: TGTGCCAGCAGTGGGGTCATAGGGACAGGGACCGGGGAGCTGTTTTTT. This encodes CASSGVIGTGTGELFF. Using reference TRBV2 and TRBJ2-2 for the parts outside the CDR3, the full variable domain is EPEVTQTPSHQVTQMGQEVILRCVPISNHLYFYWYRQILGQKVEFLVSFYNNEISEKSEIFDDQFSVERPDGSNFTLKIRSTKLEDSAMYFCASSGVIGTGTGELFFGEGSRLTVL.

The chain recombines TRBV18 with TRBJ2-7, with 9 bases aligning to TRBD1. CDR1 and CDR2 from the germline V gene are KGHSH and LQKENI. The V segment lost 4 bases and the J segment 3 bases; nucleotides outside the gene matches: 10. The CDR3 totals 16 residues. The DNA for the CDR3 is TGTGCCAGCTCACTCCCCCGACAGGGGGGTTTCTACGAGCAGTACTTC. Its protein product is CASSLPRQGGFYEQYF.

The chain combines TRBV28 with TRBJ2-7; no definite D call. Between the trimmed V and J ends, which lost 0 bases and 7 bases, there was a span of 4 bases. Germline V gives CDR1 MDHEN, CDR2 SYDVKM. The CDR3 is 11 residues long. Here the CDR3 reads CASSLWAEQYF. DNA for the CDR3: TGTGCCAGCAGTTTATGGGCGGAGCAGTACTTC.

This clonotype appeared many times. This chain connects TRBV4-2 to TRBJ1-5; no definite D call. The CDR3 has 15 amino acids. Germline V CDR1 and CDR2: LGHNA, YNFKEQ. V lost 0 bases, J lost 0 bases, and 6 bases lay in between. The CDR3 protein is CASSQEAYSNQPQHF. The CDR3, as DNA: TGTGCCAGCAGCCAAGAAGCTTATAGCAATCAGCCCCAGCATTTT.

This clonotype was picked up many times. The chain couples TRBV30 to TRBJ1-2; D is ambiguous. Looked up from germline, CDR1 is GTSNPN and CDR2 is SVGIG (reference sequence). The CDR3 has 12 amino acids. Trimming left V 2 bases short and J 2 bases short, with 6 bases between. In DNA, the CDR3 is TGTGCCTGGAGTACCCCCAACTATGGCTACACCTTC. Its protein product is CAWSTPNYGYTF.

CDR3 residues: CASRAGGGSYNEQFF. Here the CDR3 DNA reads TGTGCCAGCAGGGCCGGTGGGGGTTCGTACAATGAGCAGTTCTTC. The chain recombines TRBV7-3 with TRBJ2-1; perhaps D is TRBD1 or TRBD2 (5 bases each). The CDR3 consists of 15 residues. Germline V gene data show CDR1 as SGHTA and CDR2 as FQGTGA. V shed 6 bases and J shed 4 bases, with 16 bases lying between them.

Notes on this clonotype: This sequence may be a read error, since a much larger clone differs from it by one base. This chain joins TRBV7-2 and TRBJ2-7; 12 bases map to TRBD2. Germline-derived CDR1 and CDR2 are SGHTA and FQGNSA. The CDR3 is 16 residues long. The CDR3 DNA follows: TGTGCCAGCAGCCTACGACCGACTAGCGGGGGAGGCGAGAAGTACTTC. Translated, it gives CASSLRPTSGGGEKYF.

This clonotype was detected a few times. The V and J genes are TRBV12-3 or TRBV12-4 and TRBJ2-1; 12 nucleotides agree with TRBD2. This CDR3 spans 15 amino acids. The V and J ends lost 4 bases and 6 bases, in that order; junction bases with no gene match: 4. The CDR3 DNA reads as TGTGCCAGCAGTTCGACTAGCGGGGGATTCAATGAGCAGTTCTTC. Amino acid sequence: CASSSTSGGFNEQFF.